This T cell receptor (beta chain) was identified during a study of cytomegalovirus exposure and HLA in healthy donors. Study-level information: The platform used for the 120 or so validation repertoires matched that of the roughly 630 first-cohort repertoires, a later analysis reported.

About this clone: Antigen specificity is unknown.

This CDR3 is 18 amino acids long. V trimming: 4 bases; J trimming: 0 bases; junction bases outside the gene matches: 6. Germline CDR1 is WSHSY and CDR2 is SAAADI. Study results and caveats: Overall, around 160 TCR beta chains were annotated as cytomegalovirus-associated. Among the CMV-associated chains, a few were confirmed in vitro as specific for CMV antigens.

TCRdb's copy holds only in-frame clones and misses some; the assay was immunoSEQ multiplex PCR. Of over 250,000 clones listed, approximately 90% are singletons. Specimen: PBMCs. The rearrangement uses TRBV10-2 and TRBJ2-1; 13 nucleotides align to TRBD2. This clonotype originated in a woman aged 30 to 39 in good health and CMV-seropositive. CDR3 nucleotide sequence: TGCGCCAGCAGTGGGTTAGGGACTAGCGGGATCTCCTACAATGAGCAGTTCTTC. Translating gives CASSGLGTSGISYNEQFF.